This TCR beta chain emerged from a study of T-cell reconstitution after alpha-beta-depleted transplantation in children. Broader study findings: Expanded clones from the graft, numbering several hundred, reportedly supplied alpha-beta T cells about two months after transplant. The main origin of T-cell counts and diversity one year after transplant was newly produced T cells.

During its preparation, the TCRbeta library received unique molecular identifiers. TCRdb re-called the PCR reads with MiXCR, one entry per CDR3 protein. The sample has approximately 520,000 distinct CDR3 sequences, roughly 11% seen once. Of note for this clonotype: The antigen is undetermined.

V was trimmed by 6 bases and J by 1 base, leaving 13 bases between them. Germline loops: CDR1 MNHNS, CDR2 SASEGT. The CDR3 totals 15 residues. The source of this sequence is a female patient between 2 and 10 years old who had a stem cell transplant for aplastic anemia, so the T cells may come from the graft donor. Source: PBMCs, mostly from graft donor cells, taken 180 days after TCRalphabeta/CD19-depleted stem cell transplant. This sequence joins TRBV6-1 and TRBJ1-5, with a tentative D call TRBD1 (6 bases). The CDR3 region is CASRRTGRSNQPQHF. The DNA for the CDR3 is TGTGCCAGCAGGAGAACAGGGAGAAGCAATCAGCCCCAGCATTTT.